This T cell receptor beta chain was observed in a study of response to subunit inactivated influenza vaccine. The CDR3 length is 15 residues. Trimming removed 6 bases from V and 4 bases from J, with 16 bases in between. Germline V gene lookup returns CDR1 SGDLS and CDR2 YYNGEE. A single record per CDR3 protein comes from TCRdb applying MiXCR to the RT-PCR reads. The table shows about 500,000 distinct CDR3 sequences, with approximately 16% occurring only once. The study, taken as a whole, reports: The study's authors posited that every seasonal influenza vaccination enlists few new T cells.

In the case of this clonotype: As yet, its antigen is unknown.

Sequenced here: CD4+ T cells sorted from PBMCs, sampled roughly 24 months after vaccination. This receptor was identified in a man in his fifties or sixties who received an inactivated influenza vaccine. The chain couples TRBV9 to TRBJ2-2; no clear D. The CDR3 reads CASTYGTAGTGELFF. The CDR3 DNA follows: TGTGCCAGCACTTACGGCACAGCCGGCACCGGGGAGCTGTTTTTT.